This T cell receptor (beta chain) was retrieved from a study of Tregs in tolerant kidney transplant recipients. General observations from the study: Findings come from small patient numbers and require larger validation. Biological reproducibility was not directly addressed, but technical replication error appeared minimal. Tregs expanded with activated donor B cells seemed most donor-specific.

The data were produced by immunoSEQ multiplex PCR, yet TCRdb's version contains in-frame clones alone and is incomplete. The sample yields fewer than 150,000 clones, approximately 90% seen once. Trimming removed 2 bases from V and 9 bases from J, with 10 bases in between. The CDR3 totals 12 residues. The germline CDR1 and CDR2 sequences are WSHSY and SAAADI. Remarks on this clone: Its antigen is still unknown.

Thawed PBMCs were FACS-sorted into unstimulated CD4+CD25+CD127- regulatory T cells, CD4+CD25- non-regulatory cells, CD4 and CD8 cells. The TCR originated in a human donor in good health. The sequenced sample consisted of CD4+ T cells from blood. The chain is built from TRBV10-2 and TRBJ1-1, with D possibly being TRBD1 (5 bases). CDR3 sequence (DNA): TGCGCCAGCAGTGAGAAGGGGCGACAAGCTTTCTTT. This gives the protein CASSEKGRQAFF.